A selection of T cell receptor beta chains follows, all from one sample in a study of CD8 T cells in Susac syndrome. Using its own MiXCR run on the immunoSEQ multiplex PCR reads, TCRdb lists one record per CDR3 protein. This table holds 80,000 to 95,000 distinct CDR3 sequences, 90% to 95% found once. The sample consisted of CD8+ T cells from PBMCs. The receptors here all came from a human donor with Susac syndrome. CDR3s include the opening cysteine and the closing phenylalanine or tryptophan. Each record gives: CDR3 length, clone size, D gene, J gene, V gene, CDR3 protein, CDR3 DNA. A D gene is named only where the DNA matches it firmly. A clone size is listed for some rows: how often the clone was seen (once, few, many), or a class if it is expanded.

16	-	TRBD1	TRBJ2-1	TRBV24-1	CATSDRDRAALNEQFF	TGTGCCACCAGTGACCGAGACAGGGCCGCACTCAATGAGCAGTTCTTC
15	-	-	TRBJ2-5	TRBV28	CASSLDRDGQETQYF	TGTGCCAGCAGTTTGGATCGGGACGGGCAAGAGACCCAGTACTTC
12	-	-	TRBJ2-5	TRBV6-5	CASKGRRETQYF	TGTGCCAGCAAAGGCCGCCGGGAGACCCAGTACTTC
16	-	-	TRBJ2-1	TRBV3-1	CASSQDLAGIYNEQFF	TGTGCCAGCAGCCAAGATTTGGCGGGAATCTACAATGAGCAGTTCTTC
14	-	-	TRBJ1-5	TRBV30	CAWSGEQVYQPQHF	TGTGCCTGGAGTGGGGAACAGGTTTATCAGCCCCAGCATTTT
13	once	TRBD1	TRBJ2-3	TRBV29-1	CSAGDRGADTQYF	TGCAGCGCAGGGGACAGGGGGGCGGATACGCAGTATTTT
11	once	-	TRBJ2-7	TRBV30	CAWSAGYEQYF	TGTGCCTGGAGCGCCGGGTACGAGCAGTACTTC
15	-	-	TRBJ2-5	TRBV19	CASSIRETPQETQYF	TGTGCCAGTAGTATTCGGGAGACGCCGCAAGAGACCCAGTACTTC
13	-	-	TRBJ1-5	TRBV7-9	CASSLGGFQPQHF	TGTGCCAGCAGCTTAGGAGGGTTCCAGCCCCAGCATTTT
14	-	-	TRBJ2-3	TRBV19	CATSRASRADTQYF	TGTGCTACGTCTCGGGCTAGCCGTGCAGATACGCAGTATTTT
13	few	-	TRBJ2-7	TRBV6-2/TRBV6-3	CASSYGNSYEQYF	TGTGCCAGCAGTTATGGGAACTCCTACGAGCAGTACTTC
15	-	-	TRBJ1-4	TRBV7-9	CASSPRSAQREKLFF	TGTGCCAGCAGCCCACGGTCAGCGCAAAGGGAAAAACTGTTTTTT
12	few	-	TRBJ2-3	TRBV7-3	CASSLGADTQYF	TGTGCCAGCAGCCTTGGGGCAGATACGCAGTATTTT
14	once	-	TRBJ2-2	TRBV12-3/TRBV12-4	CASAGGLNTGELFF	TGTGCCAGCGCAGGGGGGCTTAACACCGGGGAGCTGTTTTTT
16	-	-	TRBJ2-3	TRBV11-3	CASSPTTTASTDTQYF	TGTGCCAGCAGCCCCACGACGACAGCTAGCACAGATACGCAGTATTTT
15	-	TRBD2	TRBJ2-7	TRBV14	CASSQLAGPPYEQYF	TGTGCCAGCAGTCAACTAGCGGGGCCCCCCTACGAGCAGTACTTC